Here is one TCR beta chain with its context. As yet, its antigen is unknown. The V and J ends lost 3 bases and 5 bases respectively, with 14 bases between them. This CDR3 has 14 amino acids. Germline CDR1 SGHRS, CDR2 YFSETQ. The data are from a study of early T cells in non-severe SARS-CoV-2 infection. Overall study context: Chains were unpaired, as sequencing was done on bulk RNA from unsorted whole blood.

In the library, individual cDNA molecules carried attached unique molecular identifiers. TCRdb reprocessed the 5' RACE reads with MiXCR, giving one entry per CDR3 protein. The sample has around 78,000 distinct CDR3 sequences; 11% to 15% are singletons. Study outcomes and limitations: In VDJdb matching, anti-spike CD8 responses were favored while private and CD4 specificities went missing.

This clonotype was sampled from an adult who was a healthcare worker with PCR-confirmed SARS-CoV-2 infection or an uninfected control (not recorded which). The V gene is TRBV5-1, the J gene TRBJ2-5; D is perhaps TRBD1 or TRBD2 (5 bases each). The sample was whole blood. This CDR3 is CASSSGPTEETQYF. The DNA of the CDR3 is TGCGCCAGCAGCTCGGGACCGACCGAGGAGACCCAGTACTTC.